The 21 T cell receptor beta chains reported below all come from one sample, sequenced in a study of cytomegalovirus exposure and HLA in healthy donors. This PCR relied on a set of 60 Vbeta primers and 13 Jbeta primers. Sequencing used immunoSEQ multiplex PCR; TCRdb keeps in-frame clones, though not all of them. The sample shows about 170,000 clones, about 75% of them seen only once. The sequenced material came from PBMCs. The receptors stem from a man aged 40-49 years in good health and CMV-seropositive.

This chain uses TRBV28 with TRBJ2-1; 10 positions match TRBD2. Losses at the gene ends were 6 bases for V and 4 bases for J; bases not matched to a gene: 6. The germline V gene encodes CDR1 MDHEN and CDR2 SYDVKM. The CDR3 sequence is 15 residues long. CDR3 in amino acids: CASREGTSVYNEQFF. The CDR3 coding sequence is TGTGCCAGCAGGGAAGGGACTAGCGTATACAATGAGCAGTTCTTC.

V gene TRBV29-1 combines with J gene TRBJ1-1; TRBD1 aligns across 9 bases. The CDR3 has 13 residues. From germline, CDR1 is SQVTM and CDR2 ANQGSEA. The junction had 6 bases not matched to a gene; V was cut back by 7 bases and J by 3 bases. The CDR3: CSARTGVDTEAFF. CDR3 nucleotide sequence: TGCAGCGCCAGGACAGGGGTAGACACTGAAGCTTTCTTT.

The chain is built from TRBV5-1 and TRBJ2-5; TRBD2 aligns across 14 bases. CDR3 length: 17 amino acids. CDR1 is SGHRS and CDR2 is YFSETQ in the germline V gene. With 7 bases clipped from V and 5 bases from J, the junction kept 13 bases outside the gene matches. Written as DNA, the CDR3 is TGCGCCAGCCGAGGACTAGCGGGAGGATCAGGGTGGGAGACCCAGTACTTC. This encodes CASRGLAGGSGWETQYF.

This clone has only one observation. J is TRBJ1-6 and V is TRBV6-1; possible D gene TRBD1, 6 bases. V gave up 10 bases and J gave up 0 bases, with 13 bases separating them. The CDR3 is 15 amino acids. Germline loops: CDR1 MNHNS, CDR2 SASEGT. CDR3 DNA sequence: TGTGCCACCCTCGGGGGGGCCTCCTATAATTCACCCCTCCACTTT. Encoded protein: CATLGGASYNSPLHF.

The rearrangement links TRBV21-1 to TRBJ1-5; TRBD1, the table's D call, lacks a check against the DNA. TRBV21-1 is classified as a pseudogene. There are 17 residues in the CDR3. This CDR3 reads CASSISEAGALNQPQHF. The CDR3 coding sequence is TGTGCCAGCAGCATCTCCGAGGCAGGGGCCCTCAATCAGCCCCAGCATTTT.

The CDR3 is CSVVQGGTDTQYF. The DNA for the CDR3 is TGCAGCGTTGTCCAGGGGGGCACAGATACGCAGTATTTT. V is TRBV29-1 and J is TRBJ2-3, with 7 nucleotides matching TRBD1. The CDR3 runs to 13 residues. Germline CDR1 SQVTM, CDR2 ANQGSEA. After removal of 4 bases from V and 1 base from J, the junction contained 2 bases not matched to a gene.

The chain uses TRBV5-1 and TRBJ2-3; 9 positions agree with TRBD2. This CDR3 comprises 14 residues. With 7 bases clipped from V and 3 bases from J, the junction kept 6 bases outside the gene matches. Germline CDR1 is SGHRS and CDR2 is YFSETQ. The CDR3 sequence: CASRNSGSTDTQYF. For the CDR3, the DNA is TGCGCCAGCCGAAATAGCGGGAGTACAGATACGCAGTATTTT.

The chain carries TRBV25-1 and TRBJ2-5; 7 bases are a match to TRBD2. This CDR3 has 15 amino acids. Germline V CDR1 and CDR2: MGHDK, SYGVNS. V lost 2 bases and J lost 6; bases outside the gene matches: 9. CDR3 sequence: CASSEGAGVRKTQYF. CDR3 sequence (DNA): TGTGCCAGCAGTGAAGGGGCGGGAGTTCGAAAGACCCAGTACTTC.

The rearrangement uses TRBV28 and TRBJ2-3; no firm D call. V lost 7 bases and J 2 bases, leaving 13 bases between the germline ends. Germline CDR1 reads MDHEN; CDR2 reads SYDVKM. This CDR3 has 14 residues. Written as DNA, the CDR3 is TGTGCCAGCATGACCAGACAAGACACAGATACGCAGTATTTT. Amino acid sequence: CASMTRQDTDTQYF.

This clone came up once. The chain recombines TRBV7-6 with TRBJ1-4, with 9 nucleotides matching TRBD1. Trimming removed 5 bases from V and 6 bases from J; junction bases left unmatched: 7. Germline CDR1 and CDR2: SGHVS and FNYEAQ. This CDR3 has 15 residues. The CDR3 DNA follows: TGTGCCAGCAGCCCCAGACAGGGGGGGGATGAAAAACTGTTTTTT. It encodes CASSPRQGGDEKLFF.

The J gene is TRBJ2-1, the V gene TRBV11-3, with a possible D match to TRBD1 (6 bases). Germline V gene sequence: CDR1 SGHNT, CDR2 YENEEA. This CDR3 comprises 14 residues. The germline V and J ends were trimmed by 6 bases and 6 bases, with 15 bases remaining between them. The CDR3 loop is CASSQGLDPNEQFF. The CDR3 coding sequence is TGTGCCAGCAGTCAGGGGCTGGACCCCAATGAGCAGTTCTTC.

V is TRBV27 and J is TRBJ2-2; D is ambiguous. The germline V gene has CDR1 MNHEY and CDR2 SMNVEV (reference sequence). The CDR3 extends over 13 amino acids. Trimming pared 4 bases from V and 4 bases from J, leaving 7 bases between. The CDR3, as DNA: TGTGCCAGCAGTTCTCCGTTCACCGGGGAGCTGTTTTTT. Translation gives CASSSPFTGELFF.

This clone was observed a handful of times. The rearrangement joins TRBV27 to TRBJ2-7; D is possibly TRBD2 (5 bases). Deletions cut 5 bases from V and 2 bases from J, with 13 bases between. From germline, CDR1 is MNHEY and CDR2 SMNVEV (reference sequence). The CDR3 consists of 14 residues. CDR3 residues: CASSETGIPYEQYF. In DNA form, the CDR3 reads TGTGCCAGCAGTGAAACCGGGATTCCCTACGAGCAGTACTTC.

This chain uses TRBV28 with TRBJ2-2; D is perhaps TRBD1 (6 bases). Germline V gene lookup returns CDR1 MDHEN and CDR2 SYDVKM. CDR3 length equals 16 residues. Trimming took 4 bases from V and 2 from J, leaving 14 bases between them. The CDR3 spells CASSSPSTGNTGELFF. The CDR3 coding sequence is TGTGCCAGCAGTTCCCCTTCGACAGGAAACACCGGGGAGCTGTTTTTT.

This clone appeared a few times. The chain combines TRBV5-1 with TRBJ1-2; D may be TRBD1 (5 bases). The CDR3 is 14 residues long. Germline lookup yields CDR1 SGHRS and CDR2 YFSETQ. V gave up 0 bases and J gave up 1 base, with 7 bases separating them. CDR3 sequence reads: CASSLDRINYGYTF. CDR3 DNA: TGCGCCAGCAGCTTGGACAGGATTAACTATGGCTACACCTTC.

V usage is TRBV5-4 and J usage is TRBJ2-5; TRBD1 matches at 11 bases. This CDR3 has 15 amino acids. The J segment lost 4 bases and the V segment lost 4 bases, leaving 6 bases of the junction unmatched. The germline V gene has CDR1 SGHNT and CDR2 YYREEE (reference sequence). The CDR3 sequence: CASSLDRGRGETQYF. CDR3 in DNA: TGTGCCAGCAGCCTGGACAGGGGGCGAGGAGAGACCCAGTACTTC.

The CDR3 is CASSLVGRTYTF. The CDR3, as DNA: TGTGCCAGCAGCTTGGTCGGGAGAACCTACACCTTC. V and J are TRBV5-5 and TRBJ1-2; D is uncertain. CDR1 is SGHKS, CDR2 YYEKEE, per germline (reference sequence). V was cut by 0 bases and J by 10 bases, with 10 bases left in between. The CDR3 consists of 12 residues.

J is TRBJ2-7 and V is TRBV27, with D unresolved. V was pared by 1 base and J by 3 bases, with 10 bases between. The V gene's germline CDR1 is MNHEY and CDR2 SMNVEV (reference sequence). This CDR3 has 14 amino acids. The CDR3 coding sequence is TGTGCCAGCAGTTTATGGCCCGGGTACTACGAGCAGTACTTC. It yields the protein CASSLWPGYYEQYF.

The chain carries TRBV29-1 and TRBJ2-3; D might be TRBD2 (5 bases). CDR1 and CDR2 (germline): SQVTM, ANQGSEA. The CDR3 runs 13 residues. Trimming pared 3 bases from V and 2 bases from J, leaving 9 bases between. This CDR3 is CSVEGGFTDTQYF. The CDR3 coding sequence is TGCAGCGTTGAGGGCGGGTTCACAGATACGCAGTATTTT.

The chain is built from TRBV5-1 and TRBJ2-7; 7 bases fit TRBD2. CDR1 and CDR2 (germline): SGHRS, YFSETQ. The CDR3 length is 15 residues. V dropped 5 bases and J dropped 3; count of bases not matched to a gene: 11. The CDR3 reads CASRPTSNGYYEQYF. The CDR3 coding sequence is TGCGCCAGCAGACCGACTAGCAATGGATACTACGAGCAGTACTTC.

The genes are TRBV2 and TRBJ2-7, with D possibly matching TRBD2 (6 bases). This CDR3 spans 16 amino acids. Germline V CDR1 and CDR2: SNHLY, FYNNEI. Trimming stripped 6 bases from V and 1 base from J, with 19 bases between. CDR3 amino acids: CASRMLLPTSSYEQYF. The CDR3 DNA reads as TGTGCCAGCAGGATGCTATTACCGACTAGTTCCTACGAGCAGTACTTC.